The 18 T cell receptor beta chains in this list originate from one sample, sequenced in a study of blood T cell repertoires in COVID-19. TCRdb's copy holds only in-frame clones and misses some; the assay was immunoSEQ multiplex PCR. In the table there are roughly 700,000 clones, 90% of which are singletons. The specimen sequenced was peripheral blood. Source of these receptors: a woman aged 18 to 35 with acute or convalescent COVID-19.

The chain joins TRBV27 to TRBJ1-1; D gene ambiguous. Germline CDR1 MNHEY, CDR2 SMNVEV (reference sequence). The CDR3 covers 14 residues. Trimming pared 5 bases from V and 4 bases from J, leaving 14 bases between. The CDR3 DNA follows: TGTGCCAGCAGTCGCTTAATCACGGGCACTGAAGCTTTCTTT. Its protein is CASSRLITGTEAFF.

The rearrangement joins TRBV6-1 to TRBJ2-2, with D unclear. This CDR3 is built from 15 residues. CDR1 and CDR2 (germline): MNHNS, SASEGT. Trimming took off 3 bases at V and 1 base at J, with 9 bases between the two ends. The CDR3 sequence is CASSELTGNTGELFF. The CDR3 DNA reads as TGTGCCAGCAGTGAGCTCACTGGGAACACCGGGGAGCTGTTTTTT.

The V gene is TRBV6-1, the J gene TRBJ1-1; 8 positions agree with TRBD1. J lost 7 bases, V lost 3 bases, and 10 bases had no gene match. Germline V gene data show CDR1 as MNHNS and CDR2 as SASEGT. The CDR3 consists of 15 residues. This CDR3 is CASSEWGTGHYEAFF. Here the CDR3 DNA reads TGTGCCAGCAGTGAGTGGGGGACAGGCCATTATGAAGCTTTCTTT.

The V call is TRBV27, the J call TRBJ1-2; 10 bases agree with TRBD1. V lost 10 bases to trimming and J lost 7 bases; unmatched junction nucleotides: 3. CDR3 length equals 11 residues. Germline V gives CDR1 MNHEY, CDR2 SMNVEV (reference sequence). CDR3 protein: CATGTGAGYTF. The CDR3 DNA is TGTGCCACCGGGACAGGGGCTGGCTACACCTTC.

The DNA of the CDR3 is TGCGCCAGCACCGACGGACAGCTGATACCCTACGAGCAGTACTTC. Amino acid sequence: CASTDGQLIPYEQYF. This sequence joins TRBV5-1 and TRBJ2-7; D is possibly TRBD1 (6 bases). Trimming removed 6 bases at V and 2 bases at J, with 18 bases between. Germline V gives CDR1 SGHRS, CDR2 YFSETQ. The CDR3 loop spans 15 amino acids.

This clone appeared a few times. Other DNA sequences of this sample code for an identical CDR3. CDR3 bases: TGTGCCAGCAGCTCGGGACAGGACAATCAGCCCCAGCATTTT. Translation: CASSSGQDNQPQHF. The chain links TRBV27 to TRBJ1-5; 8 nucleotides line up with TRBD1. This CDR3 contains 14 residues. Germline CDR1 is MNHEY and CDR2 is SMNVEV (reference sequence). The J segment lost 3 bases and the V segment lost 6 bases, leaving 4 bases of the junction unmatched.

This chain connects TRBV14 to TRBJ1-1; unclear D gene. The V gene's germline CDR1 is SGHDN and CDR2 FVKESK. The CDR3 sequence is 19 residues long. Trimming left V 1 base short and J 4 bases short, with 25 bases between. For the CDR3, the DNA is TGTGCCAGCAGCCAAGTCCCTAAATTATTGGCCGCACGAGGCACTGAAGCTTTCTTT. Encoded protein: CASSQVPKLLAARGTEAFF. The full variable domain, in which reference TRBV14 and TRBJ1-1 provide the parts outside the CDR3, is EAGVTQFPSHSVIEKGQTVTLRCDPISGHDNLYWYRRVMGKEIKFLLHFVKESKQDESGMPNNRFLAERTGGTYSTLKVQPAELEDSGVYFCASSQVPKLLAARGTEAFFGQGTRLTVV.

The chain uses TRBV9 and TRBJ1-6, with D possibly being TRBD1 (5 bases). The CDR3 loop spans 15 amino acids. Germline V gene data show CDR1 as SGDLS and CDR2 as YYNGEE. The V and J ends lost 4 bases and 9 bases respectively, with 17 bases between them. CDR3 amino acids: CASSSGGAGVSPLHF. The CDR3 DNA sequence: TGTGCCAGCAGCTCGGGAGGGGCGGGGGTTTCACCCCTCCACTTT. Looking up the rest from reference TRBV9 and TRBJ1-6 gives the full variable domain: DSGVTQTPKHLITATGQRVTLRCSPRSGDLSVYWYQQSLDQGLQFLIQYYNGEERAKGNILERFSAQQFPDLHSELNLSSLELGDSALYFCASSSGGAGVSPLHFGNGTRLTVT.

The chain recombines TRBV24-1 with TRBJ2-3, with TRBD1 matching over 8 bases. The CDR3 totals 13 residues. With 10 bases clipped from V and 8 bases from J, the junction kept 10 bases outside the gene matches. Germline V gene data show CDR1 as KGHDR and CDR2 as SFDVKD. CDR3 loop: CATREQGAVTQYF. The CDR3 coding sequence is TGTGCCACTAGGGAGCAGGGGGCAGTTACGCAGTATTTT.

This rearrangement joins TRBV19 to TRBJ2-5, with 12 bases aligning to TRBD1. The V gene's germline CDR1 is LNHDA and CDR2 SQIVND (reference sequence). The CDR3 loop spans 15 amino acids. V gave up 6 bases and J gave up 5 bases; unmatched junction bases: 7. Written as DNA, the CDR3 is TGTGCCAGTAGCCCCGGGACAGGGGGCTCGGAGACCCAGTACTTC. Translation gives CASSPGTGGSETQYF.

The rearrangement uses TRBV19 and TRBJ1-6; 9 nucleotides agree with TRBD1. V shed 3 bases, J shed 9 bases, and the junction held 9 bases outside the gene matches. Per the germline V gene, CDR1 is LNHDA and CDR2 is SQIVND (reference sequence). The length of the CDR3 is 16 residues. This CDR3 reads CASSIRGTGSASPLHF. The CDR3 DNA reads TGTGCCAGTAGTATCAGAGGGACAGGGAGTGCTTCACCCCTCCACTTT.

The CDR3 sequence is CASSYPTGGHRSYNEQFF. Written as DNA, the CDR3 is TGTGCCAGCAGTTACCCGACAGGGGGCCATCGCTCCTACAATGAGCAGTTCTTC. The chain uses TRBV6-2 or TRBV6-3 and TRBJ2-1; 10 bases fit TRBD1. This CDR3 spans 18 amino acids. With V trimmed by 2 bases and J by 0 bases, 7 bases remained unmatched. Germline V gene lookup returns CDR1 MNHEY and CDR2 SVGEGT.

Here the CDR3 DNA reads TGTGCCAGCAGTTACAGAGGACAGTTATACGAGCAGTACTTC. Amino acid sequence: CASSYRGQLYEQYF. This chain links TRBV6-5 with TRBJ2-7, with a possible D match to TRBD1 (6 bases). The CDR3 is 14 amino acids. CDR1 is MNHEY and CDR2 is SVGAGI in the germline V gene. V dropped 2 bases and J dropped 4 bases, with 12 bases sitting between them.

The CDR3 DNA follows: TGTGCCAGCAGACAGGGGAGTAGCGGGGGGGGTTACGAGCAGTACTTC. This codes for CASRQGSSGGGYEQYF. The rearrangement joins TRBV27 to TRBJ2-7; 11 bases map to TRBD2. Germline-derived CDR1 and CDR2 are MNHEY and SMNVEV (reference sequence). The CDR3 spans 16 residues. V lost 6 bases, J lost 4 bases, and 11 bases stayed unmatched.

In its sample, this clone was seen a few times. At the DNA level, this CDR3 is encoded by other sequences in the same sample as well. The chain uses TRBV27 and TRBJ2-2; 8 bases match TRBD1. This CDR3 is built from 15 residues. V dropped 3 bases and J dropped 4; count of bases not matched to a gene: 4. The germline CDR1 and CDR2 sequences are MNHEY and SMNVEV (reference sequence). Written as DNA, the CDR3 is TGTGCCAGCAGTTTTGGGGACAGGTTCACCGGGGAGCTGTTTTTT. Translation gives CASSFGDRFTGELFF.

The chain uses TRBV5-1 and TRBJ1-2, with 7 bases that match TRBD1. This CDR3 has 17 residues. With 5 bases clipped from V and 6 bases from J, the junction kept 19 bases outside the gene matches. The V gene's germline CDR1 is SGHRS and CDR2 YFSETQ. CDR3 region: CASRGRKQGRIGDGYTF. As DNA, the CDR3 is TGCGCCAGCAGAGGAAGAAAACAGGGGCGGATCGGGGATGGCTACACCTTC.

The chain combines TRBV7-3 with TRBJ1-1, with D unresolved. In germline, CDR1 is SGHTA, CDR2 FQGTGA. Trimming cost V 1 base and J 3 bases, with 21 bases left between them. This CDR3 has 18 residues. This CDR3 is CASSLKGSAGLGYTEAFF. The DNA of the CDR3 is TGTGCCAGCAGCTTAAAGGGATCGGCGGGGTTAGGTTACACTGAAGCTTTCTTT.

The V gene is TRBV7-2, the J gene TRBJ1-2; no reliable D call. The V gene's germline CDR1 is SGHTA and CDR2 FQGNSA. The V gene lost 1 base and the J gene lost 7 bases, with 13 bases spanning the gap. The CDR3 length is 14 residues. This CDR3 is CASSLGSSIRGYTF. In nucleotides, the CDR3 is TGTGCCAGCAGCTTAGGTTCCAGTATCCGTGGCTACACCTTC.